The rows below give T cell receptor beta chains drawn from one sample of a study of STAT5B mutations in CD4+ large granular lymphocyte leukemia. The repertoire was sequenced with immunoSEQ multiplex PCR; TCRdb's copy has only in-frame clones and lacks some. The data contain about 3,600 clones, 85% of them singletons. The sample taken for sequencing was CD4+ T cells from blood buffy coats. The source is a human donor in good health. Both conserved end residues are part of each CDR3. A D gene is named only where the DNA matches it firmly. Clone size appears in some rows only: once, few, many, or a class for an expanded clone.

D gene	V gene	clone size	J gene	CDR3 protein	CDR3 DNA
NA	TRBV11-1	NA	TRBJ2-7	CASTFPLRGSYEQYF	TGTGCCAGCACCTTCCCTCTGCGAGGGTCCTACGAGCAGTACTTC
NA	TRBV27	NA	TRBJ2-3	CASSFSSTDTQYF	TGTGCCAGCAGTTTTTCGAGCACAGATACGCAGTATTTT
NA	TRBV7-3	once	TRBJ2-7	CASSPILVGEQYF	TGTGCCAGCAGCCCTATCCTCGTAGGTGAGCAGTACTTC
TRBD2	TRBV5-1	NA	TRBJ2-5	CASSLRLAGGPQETQYF	TGCGCCAGCAGCTTGCGACTAGCGGGAGGTCCCCAAGAGACCCAGTACTTC
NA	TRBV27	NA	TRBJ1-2	CASSSGASYGYTF	TGTGCCAGCAGTTCGGGGGCTTCCTATGGCTACACCTTC
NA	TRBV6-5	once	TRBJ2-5	CASSFRGRRQETQYF	TGTGCCAGCAGTTTCCGGGGGAGAAGGCAAGAGACCCAGTACTTC
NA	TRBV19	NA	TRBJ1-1	CASSPSGWNTEAFF	TGTGCCAGTAGTCCTTCGGGGTGGAACACTGAAGCTTTCTTT
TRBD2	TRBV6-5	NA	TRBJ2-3	CASSYSSGSPDTQYF	TGTGCCAGCAGTTACTCTAGCGGGAGCCCAGATACGCAGTATTTT
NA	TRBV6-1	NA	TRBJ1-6	CASSEAAQLTSYNSPLHF	TGTGCCAGCAGTGAAGCGGCACAGCTAACCTCCTATAATTCACCCCTCCACTTT
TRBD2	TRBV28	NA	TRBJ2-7	CASSLSGRYYEQYF	TGTGCCAGCAGTTTAAGCGGGAGATACTACGAGCAGTACTTC
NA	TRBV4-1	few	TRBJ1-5	CASSQIPTGNQPQHF	TGCGCCAGCAGCCAAATCCCGACAGGCAATCAGCCCCAGCATTTT
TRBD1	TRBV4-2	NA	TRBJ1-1	CASSGEGDRDRGPMNTEAFF	TGTGCCAGCAGCGGAGAGGGGGACCGGGACAGGGGCCCTATGAACACTGAAGCTTTCTTT
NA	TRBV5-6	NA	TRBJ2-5	CASSLGSQETQYF	TGTGCCAGCAGCTTGGGCAGCCAAGAGACCCAGTACTTC
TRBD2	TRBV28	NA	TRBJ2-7	CASSLTSGRAVRAYEQYF	TGTGCCAGCAGTCTGACTAGCGGGAGGGCCGTTCGGGCCTACGAGCAGTACTTC
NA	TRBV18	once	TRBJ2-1	CASSPSWEQFF	TGTGCCAGCTCACCATCGTGGGAGCAGTTCTTC
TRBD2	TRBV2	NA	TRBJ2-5	CASTFGGDQETQYF	TGTGCCAGCACCTTCGGGGGGGATCAAGAGACCCAGTACTTC
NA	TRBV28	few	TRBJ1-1	CASSLGFDTEAFF	TGTGCCAGCAGTTTGGGGTTCGACACTGAAGCTTTCTTT
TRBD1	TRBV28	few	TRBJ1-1	CASSLFDRGAGTEAFF	TGTGCCAGCAGTTTATTCGACAGGGGCGCCGGCACTGAAGCTTTCTTT
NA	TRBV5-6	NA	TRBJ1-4	CASTDGATNEKLFF	TGTGCCAGCACCGACGGTGCAACTAATGAAAAACTGTTTTTT
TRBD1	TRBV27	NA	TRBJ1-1	CASTTTGGLSEAFF	TGTGCCAGCACCACGACAGGGGGCTTATCTGAAGCTTTCTTT
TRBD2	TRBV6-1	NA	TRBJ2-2	CASSDSGTRNTGELFF	TGTGCCAGCAGTGATTCCGGGACTAGAAACACCGGGGAGCTGTTTTTT
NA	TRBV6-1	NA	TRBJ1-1	CATSVGRGNTEAFF	TGTGCCACCAGTGTCGGCAGGGGGAACACTGAAGCTTTCTTT
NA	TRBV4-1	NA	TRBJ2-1	CASSQLTEDVSGEQFF	TGCGCCAGCAGCCAACTGACAGAGGACGTCTCGGGTGAGCAGTTCTTC
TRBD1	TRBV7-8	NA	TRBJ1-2	CASSLARRDSYGYTF	TGTGCCAGCAGCTTAGCGCGGAGGGACAGCTATGGCTACACCTTC
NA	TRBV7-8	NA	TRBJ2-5	CASSLGTPAETQYF	TGTGCCAGCAGCTTAGGGACCCCCGCAGAGACCCAGTACTTC
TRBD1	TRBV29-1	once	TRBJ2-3	CSVAGTGGEDTQYF	TGCAGCGTGGCCGGGACAGGGGGCGAAGATACGCAGTATTTT
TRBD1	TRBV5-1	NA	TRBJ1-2	CASSLEGQGAHGYTF	TGCGCCAGCAGCTTGGAGGGACAGGGGGCTCATGGCTACACCTTC
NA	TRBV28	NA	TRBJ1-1	CASSLLFLGRETEAFF	TGTGCCAGCAGTTTATTATTTTTGGGCAGGGAGACTGAAGCTTTCTTT
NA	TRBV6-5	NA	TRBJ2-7	CASSLVDSGREQYF	TGTGCCAGCAGTTTAGTTGACAGCGGGCGGGAGCAGTACTTC
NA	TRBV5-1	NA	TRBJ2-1	CASRVTYNEQFF	TGCGCCAGCAGGGTTACTTACAATGAGCAGTTCTTC
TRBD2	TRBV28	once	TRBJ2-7	CASSLRVLAGGQNEQYF	TGTGCCAGCAGTTTACGGGTACTAGCGGGAGGGCAAAACGAGCAGTACTTC
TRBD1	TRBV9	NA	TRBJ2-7	CASSPRDRRPDEQYF	TGTGCCAGCAGCCCCAGGGACAGGAGGCCCGACGAGCAGTACTTC
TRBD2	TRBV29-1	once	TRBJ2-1	CSVSLIGLAGGYNEQFF	TGCAGCGTTTCCCTAATAGGACTAGCGGGAGGGTACAATGAGCAGTTCTTC
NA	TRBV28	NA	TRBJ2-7	CASSLRVAYEQYF	TGTGCCAGCAGTTTAAGGGTAGCCTACGAGCAGTACTTC